This TCR beta chain emerged from a study of blood T cell repertoires in COVID-19. V lost 4 bases to trimming and J lost 3 bases; unmatched junction nucleotides: 5. This CDR3 region has 14 residues. Germline V gene data show CDR1 as KGHSH and CDR2 as LQKENI. Method: immunoSEQ multiplex PCR; TCRdb's copy keeps in-frame clones and lacks some. The table lists about 180,000 clones, under 85% of them singletons. Material for sequencing was peripheral blood. The rearrangement links TRBV18 to TRBJ2-5, with 7 bases fitting TRBD1. The receptor's source is a woman over 75 with acute or convalescent COVID-19. Written as DNA, the CDR3 is TGTGCCAGCTCACTGGGACAGCACAAAGAGACCCAGTACTTC. This codes for CASSLGQHKETQYF.